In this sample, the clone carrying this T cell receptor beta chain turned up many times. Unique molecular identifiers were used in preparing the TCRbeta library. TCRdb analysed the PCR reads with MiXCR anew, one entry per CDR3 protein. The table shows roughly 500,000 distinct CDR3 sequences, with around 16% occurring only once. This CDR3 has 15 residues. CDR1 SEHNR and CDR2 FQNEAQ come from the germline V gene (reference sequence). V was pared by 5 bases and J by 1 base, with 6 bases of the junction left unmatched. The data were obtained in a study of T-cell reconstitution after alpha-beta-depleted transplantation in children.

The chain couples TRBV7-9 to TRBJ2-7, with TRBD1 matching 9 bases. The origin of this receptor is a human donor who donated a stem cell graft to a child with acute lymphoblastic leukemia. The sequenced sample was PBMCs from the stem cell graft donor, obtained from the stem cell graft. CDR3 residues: CASSGPGQGSYEQYF. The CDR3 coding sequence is TGTGCCAGCAGCGGCCCGGGACAGGGTTCCTACGAGCAGTACTTC. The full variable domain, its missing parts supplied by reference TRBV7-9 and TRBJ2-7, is DTGVSQNPRHKITKRGQNVTFRCDPISEHNRLYWYRQTLGQGPEFLTYFQNEAQLEKSRLLSDRFSAERPKGSFSTLEIQRTEQGDSAMYLCASSGPGQGSYEQYFGPGTRLTVT.